These 10 T cell receptor beta chains were all obtained from the same sample, sequenced in a study of blood T cell repertoires in COVID-19. TCRdb keeps only in-frame clones here, not all; method: immunoSEQ multiplex PCR. In the table there are about 250,000 clones, roughly 88% of which are singletons. The sample taken for sequencing was peripheral blood. These receptors were collected from a woman older than 75 with COVID-19, enrolled during active disease.

The sample holds one count of this clone. This chain connects TRBV28 to TRBJ1-4; 9 bases map to TRBD1. CDR1 and CDR2 from the germline V gene are MDHEN and SYDVKM. The CDR3 covers 15 residues. V dropped 5 bases and J dropped 8; count of bases not matched to a gene: 9. CDR3 sequence: CASSPTGGALEKLFF. CDR3 nucleotide sequence: TGTGCCAGCAGTCCTACAGGGGGCGCGCTGGAAAAACTGTTTTTT.

The V and J genes are TRBV3-1 (or the pseudogene TRBV3-2) and TRBJ1-4; D remains unclear. The CDR3 has 15 residues. CDR1 is LGHDT, CDR2 YNNKEL, per germline (reference sequence). Trimming took off 6 bases at V and 0 bases at J, with 11 bases between the two ends. The CDR3 DNA reads as TGTGCCAGCAGGCCGTCCGCGACAACTAATGAAAAACTGTTTTTT. It is translated as CASRPSATTNEKLFF.

The V gene is TRBV27, the J gene TRBJ1-1; 10 bases fit TRBD1. The CDR3 runs to 15 residues. V lost 5 bases to trimming and J lost 8 bases; unmatched junction nucleotides: 11. The germline V gene encodes CDR1 MNHEY and CDR2 SMNVEV (reference sequence). The CDR3 region is CASSPPPGTGVEAFF. The CDR3 DNA follows: TGTGCCAGCAGTCCTCCCCCCGGGACAGGGGTCGAAGCTTTCTTT.

The genes are TRBV14 and TRBJ2-1, with 8 bases aligning to TRBD2. The germline V gene has CDR1 SGHDN and CDR2 FVKESK. This CDR3 is 15 amino acids long. The trim removed 1 base at V and 3 bases at J, leaving 2 bases unmatched. The chain's CDR3 is CASSQAGGHYNEQFF. DNA of the CDR3: TGTGCCAGCAGCCAAGCGGGGGGGCACTACAATGAGCAGTTCTTC.

J is TRBJ1-2 and V is TRBV12-3 or TRBV12-4; D is ambiguous. The CDR3 runs to 13 residues. Between the trimmed V and J ends, which lost 7 bases and 7 bases, there was a span of 16 bases. CDR3 bases: TGTGCCAGCACCCTAGGTGCGGGGTCTGGCTACACCTTC. Its translation is CASTLGAGSGYTF.

The chain uses TRBV27 and TRBJ2-3; 8 bases line up with TRBD1. The length of the CDR3 is 14 residues. Unmatched junction bases numbered 6, after V lost 3 bases and J lost 7 bases. Germline CDR1 is MNHEY and CDR2 is SMNVEV (reference sequence). The CDR3 reads CASSLDRVRNTQYF. The CDR3 coding sequence is TGTGCCAGCAGTTTGGACAGGGTACGAAATACGCAGTATTTT.

The V and J genes are TRBV20-1 and TRBJ1-2; weak D call: TRBD1 (6 bases). V was pared by 3 bases and J by 4 bases, with 6 bases between. Per germline, CDR1 DFQATT and CDR2 SNEGSKA (reference sequence). The CDR3 extends over 11 amino acids. CDR3 nucleotides: TGCAGTGCTAGGGACAGCTATGGCTACACCTTC. It is translated as CSARDSYGYTF.

This clone was seen a handful of times. The chain uses TRBV19 and TRBJ1-5; 8 bases line up with TRBD1. The junction had 13 bases not matched to a gene; V was cut back by 4 bases and J by 5 bases. CDR1 LNHDA and CDR2 SQIVND come from the germline V gene (reference sequence). This CDR3 spans 17 amino acids. In DNA form, the CDR3 reads TGTGCCAGTAGTACCGCACTCAGGGGGCCATCTGATCAGCCCCAGCATTTT. As protein: CASSTALRGPSDQPQHF.

V is TRBV28 and J is TRBJ2-7; D perhaps matches TRBD1 (6 bases). The CDR3 extends over 14 amino acids. The V and J ends lost 7 bases and 7 bases respectively, with 20 bases between them. Per the germline V gene, CDR1 is MDHEN and CDR2 is SYDVKM. Here the CDR3 reads CASTSRGAIKEQYV. The CDR3 DNA reads as TGTGCCAGCACCTCCAGGGGAGCTATCAAGGAGCAGTACGTC.

The chain combines TRBV6-6 with TRBJ1-1; 10 bases are shared with TRBD1. Germline V gene lookup returns CDR1 MNHNY and CDR2 SVGAGI (reference sequence). This CDR3 is 13 amino acids long. J gave up 7 bases and V 5 bases, and 4 bases lay outside the gene matches. CDR3: CASSRQGAGEAFF. The CDR3 DNA sequence: TGTGCCAGCAGTAGACAGGGGGCAGGTGAAGCTTTCTTT.